The rows below give T cell receptor beta chains drawn from one sample of a study of blood T cell repertoires in COVID-19. Clones were sequenced by immunoSEQ multiplex PCR, and TCRdb holds only the in-frame ones, with some missing. The repertoire includes 100,000 to 150,000 clones, more than 60% of them detected once, and 1.5% to 2% sits in the top ten. The source material was peripheral blood. The receptors were gathered from a woman in her sixties or seventies with acute or convalescent COVID-19. Each CDR3 is given with its conserved first and last residue. Each record gives: D gene, V gene, CDR3 length, J gene, clone size, CDR3 protein, CDR3 DNA. D genes are given only for firm matches. Clone size is stated in some rows and not others, as once, few, many or a class when expanded.

d_gene: .
v_gene: TRBV5-1
len: 13
j_gene: TRBJ2-7
abundance: .
CDR3aa: CASSPVFSYEQYF
CDR3nt: TGCGCCAGCAGCCCAGTGTTCTCCTACGAGCAGTACTTC

d_gene: .
v_gene: TRBV3-1/TRBV3-2
len: 13
j_gene: TRBJ2-5
abundance: .
CDR3aa: CASTSGVPGTQYF
CDR3nt: TGTGCCAGCACCTCGGGGGTTCCCGGGACCCAGTACTTC

d_gene: TRBD1
v_gene: TRBV27
len: 16
j_gene: TRBJ1-5
abundance: .
CDR3aa: CASSLAGTGFAQPQHF
CDR3nt: TGTGCCAGCAGTTTGGCGGGGACAGGGTTCGCTCAGCCCCAGCATTTT

d_gene: TRBD1
v_gene: TRBV28
len: 15
j_gene: TRBJ1-5
abundance: once
CDR3aa: CASSPGQGAFQPQHF
CDR3nt: TGTGCCAGCAGTCCGGGACAGGGGGCGTTTCAGCCCCAGCATTTT

d_gene: .
v_gene: TRBV7-2
len: 15
j_gene: TRBJ1-2
abundance: few
CDR3aa: CASSLRRTDNYGYTF
CDR3nt: TGTGCCAGCAGCTTACGTAGGACAGATAACTATGGCTACACCTTC

d_gene: .
v_gene: TRBV6-5
len: 14
j_gene: TRBJ1-1
abundance: .
CDR3aa: CASSFNRRNTEAFF
CDR3nt: TGTGCCAGCAGTTTCAACAGGAGAAACACTGAAGCTTTCTTT

d_gene: .
v_gene: TRBV4-3
len: 13
j_gene: TRBJ1-4
abundance: once
CDR3aa: CASSQDSGEKLFF
CDR3nt: TGCGCCAGCAGCCAAGATAGTGGTGAAAAACTGTTTTTT

d_gene: TRBD1
v_gene: TRBV7-7
len: 15
j_gene: TRBJ1-3
abundance: .
CDR3aa: CASSLGTGAGNTIYF
CDR3nt: TGTGCTAGCAGCTTAGGAACAGGGGCAGGAAACACCATATATTTT

d_gene: TRBD2
v_gene: TRBV6-5
len: 15
j_gene: TRBJ2-5
abundance: .
CDR3aa: CASSLGLAGGETQYF
CDR3nt: TGTGCCAGCAGCCTGGGACTAGCGGGAGGAGAGACCCAGTACTTC

d_gene: .
v_gene: TRBV5-5
len: 14
j_gene: TRBJ1-4
abundance: .
CDR3aa: CASSFMQGGEKLFF
CDR3nt: TGTGCCAGCAGCTTCATGCAGGGAGGAGAAAAACTGTTTTTT

d_gene: .
v_gene: TRBV30
len: 13
j_gene: TRBJ1-2
abundance: .
CDR3aa: CAWSGQARYGYTF
CDR3nt: TGTGCCTGGAGTGGACAGGCCCGCTATGGCTACACCTTC

d_gene: TRBD2
v_gene: TRBV30
len: 16
j_gene: TRBJ2-1
abundance: .
CDR3aa: CAWRSGRSSDIDEQFF
CDR3nt: TGTGCCTGGCGTAGCGGGAGGTCTTCTGATATCGATGAGCAGTTCTTC

d_gene: TRBD2
v_gene: TRBV6-6
len: 14
j_gene: TRBJ2-7
abundance: few
CDR3aa: CATLPGGKSYEQYF
CDR3nt: TGTGCCACCCTCCCGGGAGGAAAATCCTACGAGCAGTACTTC

d_gene: .
v_gene: TRBV7-2
len: 14
j_gene: TRBJ2-7
abundance: .
CDR3aa: CASSFQGGPYEQYF
CDR3nt: TGTGCCAGCAGCTTCCAGGGGGGACCCTACGAGCAGTACTTC

d_gene: TRBD2
v_gene: TRBV4-1
len: 17
j_gene: TRBJ2-1
abundance: .
CDR3aa: CASSQERLGLAYNEQFF
CDR3nt: TGCGCCAGCAGCCAAGAACGTTTGGGACTAGCTTACAATGAGCAGTTCTTC

d_gene: TRBD2
v_gene: TRBV2
len: 15
j_gene: TRBJ2-3
abundance: once
CDR3aa: CASSLAGTQTDTQYF
CDR3nt: TGTGCCAGCAGTCTAGCGGGAACCCAAACAGATACGCAGTATTTT

d_gene: TRBD1
v_gene: TRBV28
len: 17
j_gene: TRBJ1-1
abundance: .
CDR3aa: CASSLSPGQVMNTEAFF
CDR3nt: TGTGCCAGCAGTTTATCCCCGGGACAGGTCATGAACACTGAAGCTTTCTTT

d_gene: .
v_gene: TRBV5-1
len: 13
j_gene: TRBJ2-5
abundance: .
CDR3aa: CASSPTAQETQYF
CDR3nt: TGCGCCAGCAGCCCGACAGCTCAAGAGACCCAGTACTTC

d_gene: TRBD2
v_gene: TRBV2
len: 15
j_gene: TRBJ2-2
abundance: .
CDR3aa: CASSGTSRLGEELFF
CDR3nt: TGTGCCAGCTCCGGGACTAGCCGCTTAGGAGAGGAGCTGTTTTTT

d_gene: TRBD1
v_gene: TRBV5-5
len: 15
j_gene: TRBJ1-2
abundance: .
CDR3aa: CASSPTGQGSKGYTF
CDR3nt: TGTGCCAGCAGCCCTACGGGACAGGGAAGTAAGGGCTACACCTTC